This TCR beta chain was observed in a study of response to subunit inactivated influenza vaccine. This clonotype was counted only a few times. Via MiXCR, TCRdb re-called the RT-PCR reads, giving one row per CDR3 protein. The top ten hold about 3% of the sample, which has 500,000 to 550,000 distinct CDR3 sequences, under 25% seen once. The data also belong to a second study, concerning T cells expressing NK-cell markers. That publication notes: Generation of TCR beta cDNA was performed by 5'RACE template switching incorporating UMIs.

The TCR sequence derives from a man aged 50-60 years who received an inactivated influenza vaccine. The specimen comprised CD4+ T cells sorted from PBMCs, sampled 12 days after vaccination.

CDR3 coding DNA: TGTGCCACCAGCAGAGGGGTGGCTCGCAGGCAAGAGACCCAGTACTTC. It translates to CATSRGVARRQETQYF. The genes are TRBV15 and TRBJ2-5; unclear D gene. Trimming shortened V by 1 base and J by 2 bases, and 14 bases separated the two germline ends. Germline V gene data show CDR1 as LNHNV and CDR2 as YYDKDF (reference sequence). The CDR3 spans 16 residues.